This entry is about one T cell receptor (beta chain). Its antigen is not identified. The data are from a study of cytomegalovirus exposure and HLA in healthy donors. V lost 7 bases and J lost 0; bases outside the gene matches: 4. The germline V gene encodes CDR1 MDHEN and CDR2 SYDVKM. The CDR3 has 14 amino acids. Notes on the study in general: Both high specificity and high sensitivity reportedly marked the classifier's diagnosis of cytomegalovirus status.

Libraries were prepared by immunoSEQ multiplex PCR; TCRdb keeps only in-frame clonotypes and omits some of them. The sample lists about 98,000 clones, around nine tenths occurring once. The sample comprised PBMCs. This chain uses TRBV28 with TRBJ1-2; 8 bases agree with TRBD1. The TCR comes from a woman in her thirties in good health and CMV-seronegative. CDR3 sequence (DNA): TGTGCCAGCATTACGACAGGGGCTAACTATGGCTACACCTTC. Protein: CASITTGANYGYTF.